The clone carrying this T cell receptor (beta chain) has ten or more counts. Its specificity is unknown. Naive CD8 libraries came from around 20,000 to 990,000 sorted cells with 10%, 30% or 50% RNA. The sample originates from a study of molecular identifiers for immune sequencing clone quantification. Study summary: In replicates, the authors split RNA from about 20,000 or 100,000 naive CD8 cells five ways and sequenced four.

Study findings and constraints: Clones above 20 RNA copies held over 98% of effector molecules, under 1% in naive cells. The study reportedly detected spiked Jurkat TCR RNA from one cell among around 1 million naive cells.

TCRdb redid the calling of the PCR reads with MiXCR, one entry per CDR3 protein. The sample records roughly 300,000 distinct CDR3 sequences, under 25% being singletons. This sequence originates from a human donor in good health. Some libraries in this study had Jurkat cell RNA spiked in. The sample comprised naive CD8+ T cells from blood, with Jurkat cell RNA spiked in. Subset in this sample: FACS-sorted CD8+CD4-CCR7+CD45RA+ naive T cells.

The CDR3: CASSYRVGTEAFF. As DNA, the CDR3 is TGTGCCAGCAGTTACAGGGTTGGGACTGAAGCTTTCTTT. The chain has TRBV6-5 and TRBJ1-1; D remains unclear. The germline V gene has CDR1 MNHEY and CDR2 SVGAGI. V was trimmed by 2 bases and J by 5 bases, leaving 9 bases between them. This CDR3 region has 13 residues.